This T cell receptor (beta chain) stems from a study of shared clonotypes between healthy human individuals. Whole-study findings and limits: Shared clonotypes: approximately 5% naive CD4, around 3.4% naive CD8, roughly 2.4% memory CD4, 0.4% to 0.5% memory CD8. Even with large depth, rarefaction showed that sorted-subset sequencing was incomplete.

V shed 3 bases and J 6 bases; nucleotides not matched to a gene: 8. This CDR3 spans 15 amino acids. The germline gives CDR1 SGDLS, CDR2 YYNGEE. The method was immunoSEQ multiplex PCR; TCRdb's version includes in-frame clones alone and lacks a portion of them. The top ten clones hold about a tenth of a sample with about 330,000 clones, around two thirds of them seen once. Notes on this clone: The antigen is undetermined.

This chain joins TRBV9 and TRBJ1-4; 7 nucleotides agree with TRBD1. Sequenced material: memory CD4+ T cells sorted from blood. Documented subset: CD45RA-negative fraction. This TCR came from a man under 40 in good health. CDR3 bases: TGTGCCAGCAGCGCCAACACAGGGGTTGATGAAAAACTGTTTTTT. Its protein is CASSANTGVDEKLFF.